The 16 T cell receptor beta chains below were found in one sample sequenced in a study of cytomegalovirus exposure and HLA in healthy donors. The PCR employed 60 Vbeta primers together with 13 Jbeta primers. Measured with immunoSEQ multiplex PCR; TCRdb has only the in-frame clones, and not every one. The repertoire includes more than 130,000 clones, around 79% of them detected once, and approximately 2.8% sits in the top ten. Sequencing used PBMCs. The source is a male donor in good health and CMV-seronegative.

The chain employs TRBV27 and TRBJ2-7; a weak D match, TRBD2 (6 bases). Germline V CDR1 and CDR2: MNHEY, SMNVEV (reference sequence). Trimming shortened V by 5 bases and J by 3 bases, and 20 bases separated the two germline ends. The CDR3 runs 16 residues. The CDR3 DNA is TGTGCCAGCAGTCCACCGCCACGACTAGACCTCTACGAGCAGTACTTC. This codes for CASSPPPRLDLYEQYF.

The chain carries TRBV29-1 and TRBJ1-1; D unresolved. V lost 8 bases, J lost 8 bases, and 9 bases lay in between. The CDR3 has 9 residues. Germline CDR1 is SQVTM and CDR2 is ANQGSEA. The chain's CDR3 is CSFDGEAFF. Written as DNA, the CDR3 is TGCAGCTTCGACGGGGAAGCTTTCTTT.

The chain links TRBV4-1 to TRBJ1-1; D may be TRBD1 (6 bases). The CDR3 length is 15 residues. V gave up 0 bases and J gave up 7 bases, with 15 bases separating them. Germline-derived CDR1 and CDR2 are MGHRA and YSYEKL. The CDR3 DNA sequence: TGCGCCAGCAGCCAAGAACCAGGGGCTGCGGGTGAAGCTTTCTTT. Translation: CASSQEPGAAGEAFF.

The J gene is TRBJ2-5, the V gene TRBV5-4; TRBD2 matches at 7 bases. Germline V lookup: CDR1 SGHNT, CDR2 YYREEE (reference sequence). There are 17 residues in the CDR3. The V gene end was trimmed by 0 bases and the J gene end by 2 bases; junction bases not matched to a gene: 10. The CDR3 DNA reads TGTGCCAGCAGCTTGGCCTCCCTGGCGGGGGTACAAGAGACCCAGTACTTC. It yields the protein CASSLASLAGVQETQYF.

V gene TRBV6-5 combines with J gene TRBJ2-1, with TRBD1 matching 8 bases. The CDR3 is made up of 15 amino acids. The V gene end was trimmed by 6 bases and the J gene end by 0 bases; junction bases not matched to a gene: 4. The germline V gene encodes CDR1 MNHEY and CDR2 SVGAGI. The CDR3: CASRATGGSYNEQFF. In DNA, the CDR3 is TGTGCCAGCAGGGCTACAGGGGGCTCCTACAATGAGCAGTTCTTC.

V gene TRBV10-2 combines with J gene TRBJ2-3; 15 nucleotides match TRBD2. The germline V gene encodes CDR1 WSHSY and CDR2 SAAADI. V lost 6 bases, J lost 5 bases, and 6 bases stayed unmatched. The CDR3 length is 16 residues. The CDR3 reads CASSGLAGGAVDTQYF. CDR3 in DNA: TGCGCCAGCAGCGGACTAGCGGGGGGGGCGGTAGATACGCAGTATTTT.

Only one count was recorded for this clone. The chain carries TRBV29-1 and TRBJ1-3; 8 nucleotides match TRBD1. The CDR3 spans 15 residues. Germline V gene data show CDR1 as SQVTM and CDR2 as ANQGSEA. Unmatched junction bases numbered 7, after V lost 3 bases and J lost 3 bases. CDR3 sequence reads: CSVEQGQGFGNTIYF. The CDR3 nucleotides are TGCAGCGTTGAGCAAGGACAGGGTTTTGGAAACACCATATATTTT.

This clone turned up a few times. The CDR3 loop is CASSQEQWIYGYTF. Written as DNA, the CDR3 is TGCGCCAGCAGCCAGGAACAGTGGATCTATGGCTACACCTTC. The V gene is TRBV4-3, the J gene TRBJ1-2; unclear D gene. Deletions cut 3 bases from V and 4 bases from J, with 12 bases between. Germline V gives CDR1 LGHNA, CDR2 YSLEER. The CDR3 totals 14 residues.

This chain connects TRBV28 to TRBJ1-1, with D unclear. This CDR3 has 15 residues. V was cut by 5 bases and J by 8 bases, with 21 bases left in between. Germline V gene data show CDR1 as MDHEN and CDR2 as SYDVKM. This CDR3 reads CASSLTPARVGEAFF. CDR3 coding DNA: TGTGCCAGCAGTCTTACCCCGGCCCGGGTCGGCGAAGCTTTCTTT.

V and J are TRBV15 and TRBJ2-1; TRBD2 agrees at 7 bases. The CDR3 covers 15 residues. Germline CDR1 and CDR2: LNHNV and YYDKDF (reference sequence). V gave up 3 bases and J gave up 6 bases; unmatched junction bases: 8. DNA of the CDR3: TGTGCCACCAGCAGCCCAGCTAGCGGATTCAATGAGCAGTTCTTC. This codes for CATSSPASGFNEQFF.

The chain recombines TRBV5-4 with TRBJ1-1; 10 bases agree with TRBD1. This CDR3 spans 16 amino acids. Germline-derived CDR1 and CDR2 are SGHNT and YYREEE (reference sequence). Trimming removed 4 bases from V and 3 bases from J; junction bases left unmatched: 9. CDR3 DNA: TGTGCCAGCAGCCCTACCGGACAGGGGGTCCACACTGAAGCTTTCTTT. It codes for CASSPTGQGVHTEAFF.

The chain's CDR3 is CATSRDLGTENTEAFF. CDR3 nucleotide sequence: TGTGCCACCAGCAGAGATTTAGGGACAGAGAACACTGAAGCTTTCTTT. The chain couples TRBV15 to TRBJ1-1, with TRBD1 matching 7 bases. CDR3 length equals 16 residues. V lost 0 bases, J lost 1 base, and 5 bases stayed unmatched. Germline CDR1 and CDR2: LNHNV and YYDKDF (reference sequence).

This clone was seen a handful of times. The V gene is TRBV15, the J gene TRBJ1-2, with no clear D. Germline assignment: CDR1 LNHNV and CDR2 YYDKDF (reference sequence). This CDR3 region has 15 residues. Trimming pared 0 bases from V and 4 bases from J, leaving 12 bases between. For the CDR3, the DNA is TGTGCCACCAGCAGAGATTTGGAGGCTGGCTATGGCTACACCTTC. This codes for CATSRDLEAGYGYTF.

The V call is TRBV6-1, the J call TRBJ2-7; the match to TRBD1 covers 7 bases. Unmatched junction bases numbered 6, after V lost 5 bases and J lost 2 bases. From germline, CDR1 is MNHNS and CDR2 SASEGT. The CDR3 totals 14 residues. The CDR3 coding sequence is TGTGCCAGCAGTCGAGCAGGGACAGCCTACGAGCAGTACTTC. It yields the protein CASSRAGTAYEQYF.

The chain uses TRBV2 and TRBJ1-2; 10 nucleotides agree with TRBD1. Trimming cost V 7 bases and J 1 base; bases outside gene matches: 6. The CDR3 covers 15 residues. Looked up from germline, CDR1 is SNHLY and CDR2 is FYNNEI. CDR3 nucleotides: TGTGCCAGCACCAGGGGACAGGGGATTAACTATGGCTACACCTTC. Translation gives CASTRGQGINYGYTF.

This chain links TRBV15 with TRBJ2-7; 7 nucleotides line up with TRBD1. The V gene end was trimmed by 1 base and the J gene end by 0 bases; junction bases not matched to a gene: 6. The CDR3 spans 16 residues. Germline-derived CDR1 and CDR2 are LNHNV and YYDKDF (reference sequence). The CDR3 loop reads CATSRVSWTGSYEQYF. The CDR3 DNA reads as TGTGCCACCAGCAGAGTATCTTGGACAGGCTCCTACGAGCAGTACTTC.